Each of the 27 T cell receptor beta chains below was sequenced from the same sample in a study of CD8+CD57+ T cells in acquired aplastic anemia. Patients included in sequencing had previously demonstrated CD8+CD57+ cell expansion by flow cytometry. Profiling that covered TCR beta VDJ and CDR3 relied on genomic DNA as its template. MiXCR, run by TCRdb on the reads, gives a single entry per CDR3 protein. The table has roughly 500,000 distinct CDR3 sequences, around 32% seen once. The material sequenced was sorted CD4+, CD8+, or CD8+CD57+ T cells (not recorded which) from PBMCs. The source is a human donor with aplastic anemia.

Remarks on this clonotype: A much larger clone lies a single base off, so this may be a read error. This chain links TRBV7-3 with TRBJ1-1, with 8 bases identical to TRBD1. The germline V gene encodes CDR1 SGHTA and CDR2 FQGTGA. The CDR3 consists of 17 residues. The CDR3 DNA is TGTTCCAGCAGCTTAGGGGCAGGGGGCCCCTTGAACACTGAAGCTTTCTTT. As protein: CSSSLGAGGPLNTEAFF.

The J gene is TRBJ1-1, the V gene TRBV2, with D possibly matching TRBD1 (5 bases). The CDR3 is made up of 14 amino acids. CDR1 and CDR2 (germline): SNHLY, FYNNEI. V lost 4 bases to trimming and J lost 0 bases, with 9 bases between them. The DNA of the CDR3 is TGTGCCAGCAGTGCGGACATCATGAACACTGAAGCTTTCTTT. Its protein product is CASSADIMNTEAFF.

The chain recombines TRBV19 with TRBJ1-1; D ambiguous. The CDR3 spans 16 residues. Trimming cost V 0 bases and J 1 base, with 12 bases left between them. The germline gives CDR1 LNHDA, CDR2 SQIVND (reference sequence). Written as DNA, the CDR3 is TGTGCCAGTAGTATAGATCTTACCTTAAGGAACACTGAAGCTTTCTTT. As protein: CASSIDLTLRNTEAFF. Looking up the rest from reference TRBV19 and TRBJ1-1 gives the full variable domain: DGGITQSPKYLFRKEGQNVTLSCEQNLNHDAMYWYRQDPGQGLRLIYYSQIVNDFQKGDIAEGYSVSREKKESFPLTVTSAQKNPTAFYLCASSIDLTLRNTEAFFGQGTRLTVV.

This clonotype was picked up a small number of times. The chain combines TRBV7-9 with TRBJ2-5; no reliable D call. Per the germline V gene, CDR1 is SEHNR and CDR2 is FQNEAQ (reference sequence). The CDR3 extends over 13 amino acids. Trimming removed 5 bases from V and 5 bases from J, with 12 bases in between. CDR3 DNA: TGTGCCAGCAGCCAAGATCTGCCCGAGACCCAGTACTTC. Its protein is CASSQDLPETQYF.

On this clonotype itself: A much bigger clone sits one base away, suggesting this may be a read error. This chain links TRBV14 with TRBJ1-3; D possibly corresponds to TRBD1 (5 bases). The germline V gene encodes CDR1 SGHDN and CDR2 FVKESK. V was shortened by 4 bases and J by 2 bases, with 6 bases between the two germline ends. CDR3 length: 13 amino acids. This CDR3 reads CASSPDTGNTIYF. CDR3 DNA sequence: TGTGCCAGCAGCCCGGACACTGGAAACACCATATATTTT.

This chain joins TRBV6-1 and TRBJ2-1; 11 positions agree with TRBD2. V shed 7 bases and J 0 bases; nucleotides not matched to a gene: 8. This CDR3 is built from 17 residues. Germline CDR1 and CDR2: MNHNS and SASEGT. The CDR3 DNA is TGTGCCAGCACCGTTTATGGGACTAGCGGCTCCTACAATGAGCAGTTCTTC. Translating gives CASTVYGTSGSYNEQFF.

The V gene is TRBV10-3, the J gene TRBJ2-1; 7 bases map to TRBD2. Unmatched junction bases numbered 7, after V lost 4 bases and J lost 7 bases. This CDR3 region has 14 residues. Germline loops: CDR1 ENHRY, CDR2 SYGVKD. The chain's CDR3 is CAISALGEGNEQFF. CDR3 in DNA: TGTGCCATCAGTGCTTTAGGGGAGGGGAATGAGCAGTTCTTC.

Concerning this clonotype itself: This clone may be a read error of a much larger clone one base away. The rearrangement joins TRBV15 to TRBJ1-2; the D gene is possibly TRBD1 (5 bases). This CDR3 has 17 residues. CDR1 is LNHNV, CDR2 YYDKDF, per germline (reference sequence). CDR3 sequence reads: CASSSDLHSEGNYGYTF. DNA of the CDR3: TGTGCCAGCAGCTCGGATTTGCACAGTGAGGGGAACTATGGCTACACCTTC. Full variable domain (missing parts from reference TRBV15 and TRBJ1-2): DAMVIQNPRYQVTQFGKPVTLSCSQTLNHNVMYWYQQKSSQAPKLLFHYYDKDFNNEADTPDNFQSRRPNTSFCFLDIRSPGLGDTAMYLCASSSDLHSEGNYGYTFGSGTRLTVV.

The chain is built from TRBV5-6 and TRBJ2-7; 8 bases agree with TRBD1. CDR1 is SGHDT, CDR2 YYEEEE, per germline. J gave up 3 bases and V 1 base, and 3 bases lay outside the gene matches. The length of the CDR3 is 14 residues. The CDR3 sequence is CASSLPGGDYEQYF. DNA of the CDR3: TGTGCCAGCAGCTTGCCAGGGGGCGACTACGAGCAGTACTTC.

This clonotype came up a few times. This chain uses TRBV19 with TRBJ1-5, with no clear D. The V gene's germline CDR1 is LNHDA and CDR2 SQIVND (reference sequence). The CDR3 length is 13 residues. V lost 11 bases and J 4 bases, leaving 15 bases between the germline ends. The chain's CDR3 is CAWSVSVNQPQHF. In DNA form, the CDR3 reads TGTGCCTGGAGTGTATCAGTTAATCAGCCCCAGCATTTT.

This clonotype appeared many times. J is TRBJ1-1 and V is TRBV15; D is undetermined. Germline V gene lookup returns CDR1 LNHNV and CDR2 YYDKDF (reference sequence). V lost 0 bases and J lost 5, with 10 bases in between. The CDR3 totals 14 residues. For the CDR3, the DNA is TGTGCCACCAGCAGAGATCTGGAACGGACTGAAGCTTTCTTT. Its protein product is CATSRDLERTEAFF.

This clonotype came up many times. The chain is built from TRBV7-2 and TRBJ1-2; perhaps TRBD1 as D (5 bases). This CDR3 has 15 residues. The germline CDR1 and CDR2 sequences are SGHTA and FQGNSA. V was trimmed by 0 bases and J by 6 bases, leaving 14 bases between them. The DNA for the CDR3 is TGTGCCAGCAGCTTAGCTAACAGGCCCAGGGATGGCTACACCTTC. It yields the protein CASSLANRPRDGYTF.

A few counts support this clonotype. A much larger clone is a single base away; this may be a read error. The V and J genes are TRBV25-1 and TRBJ2-3, with 7 positions matching TRBD2. The CDR3 has 14 amino acids. Per the germline V gene, CDR1 is MGHDK and CDR2 is SYGVNS. The CDR3 spells CARRSGASTDTQYF. The CDR3 DNA follows: TGTGCCCGCAGGAGCGGGGCTAGCACAGATACGCAGTATTTT. The whole variable domain, filled in from reference TRBV25-1 and TRBJ2-3, reads EADIYQTPRYLVIGTGKKITLECSQTMGHDKMYWYQQDPGMELHLIHYSYGVNSTEKGDLSSESTVSRIRTEHFPLTLESARPSHTSQYLCARRSGASTDTQYFGPGTRLTVL.

The sample holds many counts of this clonotype. The rearrangement uses TRBV10-2 and TRBJ1-2, with D perhaps TRBD1 (6 bases). Germline V CDR1 and CDR2: WSHSY, SAAADI. This CDR3 comprises 11 residues. Trimming took 9 bases from V and 4 from J, leaving 9 bases between them. The chain's CDR3 is CASQGPYGYTF. In DNA, the CDR3 is TGCGCCAGTCAGGGGCCCTATGGCTACACCTTC.

Concerning this clonotype: A read error is possible here, since a much larger clone lies one base away. The chain links TRBV2 to TRBJ1-5; no clear D. V lost 4 bases and J lost 5, with 9 bases in between. The CDR3 loop spans 13 amino acids. The germline V gene has CDR1 SNHLY and CDR2 FYNNEI. This chain's CDR3 is CASSADGDQPQHF. The CDR3 nucleotides read TGTGCCAGCAGTGCTGACGGAGATCAGCCCCAGCATTTT.

This clonotype was counted many times. The chain combines TRBV25-1 with TRBJ1-1, with D perhaps matching TRBD1 (5 bases). CDR3 length equals 17 residues. In germline, CDR1 is MGHDK, CDR2 SYGVNS. Trimming removed 2 bases at V and 1 base at J, with 17 bases between. CDR3 DNA: TGTGCCAGCAGTGAAAGAAGAGGGATTGGGGGGAACACTGAAGCTTTCTTT. Its protein is CASSERRGIGGNTEAFF.

The genes are TRBV28 and TRBJ2-5, with no clear D. From germline, CDR1 is MDHEN and CDR2 SYDVKM. The V end lost 3 bases, the J end lost 5 bases, and 10 bases lay between the germline ends. The CDR3 spans 13 residues. CDR3: CASSLPVWETQYF. The CDR3 bases are TGTGCCAGCAGTTTGCCAGTCTGGGAGACCCAGTACTTC.

The table lists this clonotype with a few counts. The J gene is TRBJ1-2, the V gene TRBV2; D unclear. This CDR3 has 13 residues. In germline, CDR1 is SNHLY, CDR2 FYNNEI. Trimming stripped 6 bases from V and 4 bases from J, with 12 bases between. CDR3 region: CASRPQEPYGYTF. The DNA for the CDR3 is TGTGCCAGCAGACCTCAGGAACCCTATGGCTACACCTTC.

Points on this clonotype: Possible read error: a much larger clone is one base away. The V and J genes are TRBV11-2 and TRBJ1-6, with 10 bases fitting TRBD1. Germline-derived CDR1 and CDR2 are SGHAT and FQNNGV. CDR3 size: 14 residues. This chain's CDR3 is CASSADRGNSPLRF. DNA for the CDR3: TGTGCCAGCAGCGCGGACAGGGGGAATTCACCCCTCCGCTTT.

About this clonotype: Since a much larger clone is just one base distant, this may be a read error. The chain links TRBV29-1 to TRBJ2-1; 7 nucleotides line up with TRBD2. Trimming removed 2 bases from V and 8 bases from J; junction bases left unmatched: 9. From germline, CDR1 is SQVTM and CDR2 ANQGSEA. The CDR3 loop spans 14 amino acids. Here the CDR3 reads CSVERGRSGDEQFF. The DNA of the CDR3 is TGCAGCGTTGAACGCGGGAGATCGGGCGATGAGCAGTTCTTC.

The V gene is TRBV2, the J gene TRBJ1-1; D is ambiguous. The CDR3 extends over 13 amino acids. Germline V gene data show CDR1 as SNHLY and CDR2 as FYNNEI. V lost 0 bases and J 5 bases, leaving 7 bases between the germline ends. CDR3 sequence (DNA): TGTGCCAGCAGTGAAGCGGTACCGACTGAAGCTTTCTTT. Protein sequence: CASSEAVPTEAFF.

The chain uses TRBV27 and TRBJ2-7; 15 bases are a match to TRBD2. V shed 1 base, J shed 0 bases, and the junction held 4 bases outside the gene matches. The CDR3 is 18 amino acids. In germline, CDR1 is MNHEY, CDR2 SMNVEV (reference sequence). CDR3 in amino acids: CASSLLGTSGGSSYEQYF. In DNA form, the CDR3 reads TGTGCCAGCAGTTTATTGGGGACTAGCGGGGGGAGCTCCTACGAGCAGTACTTC.

This clonotype was counted ten times or more. The chain is built from TRBV19 and TRBJ1-5, with a tentative D call TRBD1 (5 bases). This CDR3 spans 14 amino acids. With 4 bases removed from V and 1 base from J, the gap between germline ends came to 8 bases. The germline gives CDR1 LNHDA, CDR2 SQIVND (reference sequence). Written as DNA, the CDR3 is TGTGCCAGTAGTAGTGGGGCAAGCAATCAGCCCCAGCATTTT. Protein sequence: CASSSGASNQPQHF.

This clonotype came up many times. The rearrangement joins TRBV7-6 to TRBJ2-5; D unresolved. In germline, CDR1 is SGHVS, CDR2 FNYEAQ. The CDR3 consists of 17 residues. V lost 5 bases and J lost 4, with 23 bases in between. The DNA of the CDR3 is TGTGCCAGCAGCAGCAACGTCGTTTCCGGGCTAGGAGAGACCCAGTACTTC. It is translated as CASSSNVVSGLGETQYF.

This rearrangement joins TRBV5-5 to TRBJ2-3, with 9 nucleotides matching TRBD1. Germline CDR1 and CDR2: SGHKS and YYEKEE (reference sequence). V was clipped by 1 base and J by 5 bases; unmatched bases: 5. CDR3 length equals 15 residues. The CDR3 sequence: CASSLWTGVVDTQYF. The DNA for the CDR3 is TGTGCCAGCAGCTTGTGGACAGGGGTGGTAGATACGCAGTATTTT.

Comments on this clonotype: This may arise from a read error, as a much more abundant clone is one base away. The chain uses TRBV7-3 and TRBJ1-1; maybe TRBD1 (6 bases). There are 13 residues in the CDR3. Germline V gives CDR1 SGHTA, CDR2 FQGTGA. CDR3: CASSLQGHTEVFF. Here the CDR3 DNA reads TGTGCCAGCAGCCTACAGGGCCACACTGAAGTTTTCTTT.

This clonotype was seen many times. The chain recombines TRBV9 with TRBJ1-2; TRBD1 matches 9 bases. Per the germline V gene, CDR1 is SGDLS and CDR2 is YYNGEE. The CDR3 sequence is 14 residues long. V lost 0 bases and J lost 8; bases outside the gene matches: 5. The DNA for the CDR3 is TGTGCCAGCAGCGTAGTTGGACAGGGGAACGGCTACACCTTC. It specifies CASSVVGQGNGYTF.